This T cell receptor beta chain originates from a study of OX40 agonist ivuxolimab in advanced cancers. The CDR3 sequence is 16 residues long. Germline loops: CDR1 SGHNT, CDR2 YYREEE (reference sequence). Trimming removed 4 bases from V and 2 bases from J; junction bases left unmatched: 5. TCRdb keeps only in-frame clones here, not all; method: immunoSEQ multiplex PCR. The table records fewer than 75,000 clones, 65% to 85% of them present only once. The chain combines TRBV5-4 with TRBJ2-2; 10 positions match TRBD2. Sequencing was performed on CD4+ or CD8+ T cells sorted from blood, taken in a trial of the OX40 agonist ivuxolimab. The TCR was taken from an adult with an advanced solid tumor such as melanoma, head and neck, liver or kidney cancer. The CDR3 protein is CASSPGLAVNTGELFF. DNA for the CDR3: TGTGCCAGCAGCCCCGGACTAGCGGTTAACACCGGGGAGCTGTTTTTT.